A selection of T cell receptor beta chains follows, all from one sample in a study of T cell changes during pregnancy in multiple sclerosis. Using immunoSEQ multiplex PCR, the repertoire was profiled, and TCRdb retains in-frame clones only, with some absent. The data hold approximately 58,000 clones, with roughly 89% observed a single time. The sample here was peripheral blood, taken in the second trimester of pregnancy. The receptors were gathered from a female donor with multiple sclerosis, enrolled in a pregnancy study. Each CDR3 is given without its conserved first and last residue.

v_call: TRBV7-6
j_call: TRBJ2-2
cdr3_length: 12
cdr3_aa: ASSLGPDTGELF

v_call: TRBV6-5
j_call: TRBJ2-2
cdr3_length: 12
cdr3_aa: ASSQQGSTGELF

v_call: TRBV5-1
j_call: TRBJ2-5
cdr3_length: 14
cdr3_aa: ASSSRQAGISETQY

v_call: TRBV5-6
j_call: TRBJ2-7
cdr3_length: 15
cdr3_aa: ASSSQPTVGLMNEQY

v_call: TRBV7-2
j_call: TRBJ1-5
cdr3_length: 11
cdr3_aa: ASSSRVDQPQH

v_call: TRBV14
j_call: TRBJ2-7
cdr3_length: 11
cdr3_aa: ASSQGYGVEQY

v_call: TRBV30
j_call: TRBJ2-7
cdr3_length: 11
cdr3_aa: AWSVGLPREQY

v_call: TRBV27
j_call: TRBJ2-3
cdr3_length: 15
cdr3_aa: ASSFLAGGASTDTQY

v_call: TRBV2
j_call: TRBJ2-2
cdr3_length: 13
cdr3_aa: ATERDKQNTGELF

v_call: TRBV19
j_call: TRBJ1-5
cdr3_length: 14
cdr3_aa: ASSREGGGLNQPQH

v_call: TRBV28
j_call: TRBJ2-2
cdr3_length: 14
cdr3_aa: ASSWTGGESAGELF

v_call: TRBV15
j_call: TRBJ1-3
cdr3_length: 15
cdr3_aa: ATSAVRGTDMGNTIY

v_call: TRBV10-1
j_call: TRBJ2-5
cdr3_length: 10
cdr3_aa: ASSDSRGTQY

v_call: TRBV7-2
j_call: TRBJ2-2
cdr3_length: 13
cdr3_aa: ANQLSGYNTGELF

v_call: TRBV7-8
j_call: TRBJ2-3
cdr3_length: 14
cdr3_aa: ASSPVLAGSTDTQY

v_call: TRBV5-4
j_call: TRBJ2-5
cdr3_length: 13
cdr3_aa: ASSLTSGYQETQY

v_call: TRBV5-1
j_call: TRBJ2-1
cdr3_length: 15
cdr3_aa: ASSFTVNTRVYNEQF

v_call: TRBV6-5
j_call: TRBJ2-2
cdr3_length: 12
cdr3_aa: ASRDLQGNGELF

v_call: TRBV18
j_call: TRBJ1-5
cdr3_length: 14
cdr3_aa: ASSPAGTGVRQPQH

v_call: TRBV28
j_call: TRBJ2-3
cdr3_length: 12
cdr3_aa: ASKVWTSTDTQY

v_call: TRBV5-1
j_call: TRBJ2-7
cdr3_length: 13
cdr3_aa: ASSLGTSGSYEQY

v_call: TRBV5-1
j_call: TRBJ2-5
cdr3_length: 12
cdr3_aa: ASSLGTGEETQY

v_call: TRBV27
j_call: TRBJ2-3
cdr3_length: 13
cdr3_aa: ASSQDTGGADTQY

v_call: TRBV5-4
j_call: TRBJ2-7
cdr3_length: 9
cdr3_aa: ASSTSYEQY

v_call: TRBV6-1
j_call: TRBJ2-3
cdr3_length: 13
cdr3_aa: ASRVADQSTDTQY

v_call: TRBV6-4
j_call: TRBJ1-2
cdr3_length: 12
cdr3_aa: ASSPGTVSYGYT

v_call: TRBV5-5
j_call: TRBJ2-1
cdr3_length: 15
cdr3_aa: ASSRTSGASSYNEQF

v_call: TRBV6-5
j_call: TRBJ1-3
cdr3_length: 12
cdr3_aa: ASSVGLIENTIY

v_call: TRBV6-6
j_call: TRBJ2-1
cdr3_length: 14
cdr3_aa: ASSTIGTAPYNEQF

v_call: TRBV5-4
j_call: TRBJ1-1
cdr3_length: 12
cdr3_aa: ASSPDRKGTEAF

v_call: TRBV5-6
j_call: TRBJ1-3
cdr3_length: 11
cdr3_aa: ASSFLSGNTIY

v_call: TRBV30
j_call: TRBJ2-3
cdr3_length: 12
cdr3_aa: AWSVATGADTQY

v_call: TRBV4-1
j_call: TRBJ1-5
cdr3_length: 14
cdr3_aa: ASSQVDGAGNQPQH

v_call: TRBV19
j_call: TRBJ1-4
cdr3_length: 12
cdr3_aa: ASRDRGGSEKLF

v_call: TRBV16
j_call: TRBJ1-5
cdr3_length: 12
cdr3_aa: ASSLDGVNQPQH

v_call: TRBV11-2
j_call: TRBJ1-2
cdr3_length: 13
cdr3_aa: ASSLDAGSPYGYT

v_call: TRBV29-1
j_call: TRBJ2-7
cdr3_length: 13
cdr3_aa: SVEEGTQNPYEQY

v_call: TRBV5-4
j_call: TRBJ1-2
cdr3_length: 13
cdr3_aa: ASSPAGDGNYGYT

v_call: TRBV7-3
j_call: TRBJ2-3
cdr3_length: 16
cdr3_aa: ASSPQRTSRFSTDTQY

v_call: TRBV21-1
j_call: TRBJ1-2
cdr3_length: 14
cdr3_aa: ASSKIRGTADYGYT

v_call: TRBV28
j_call: TRBJ2-7
cdr3_length: 11
cdr3_aa: ASSFAGANEQY

v_call: TRBV18
j_call: TRBJ1-1
cdr3_length: 12
cdr3_aa: ASSPVKANTEAF

v_call: TRBV29-1
j_call: TRBJ2-5
cdr3_length: 12
cdr3_aa: SVDSGSGSGTQY

v_call: TRBV27
j_call: TRBJ2-1
cdr3_length: 11
cdr3_aa: ASSFGGGSEQF

v_call: TRBV29-1
j_call: TRBJ2-3
cdr3_length: 15
cdr3_aa: SASQDRGRVRTDTQY

v_call: TRBV11-2
j_call: TRBJ2-7
cdr3_length: 11
cdr3_aa: ASSLVQFHEQY

v_call: TRBV9
j_call: TRBJ2-5
cdr3_length: 14
cdr3_aa: ASSVVSSGSRETQY

v_call: TRBV2
j_call: TRBJ2-5
cdr3_length: 11
cdr3_aa: ASSERQQETQY

v_call: TRBV12-5
j_call: TRBJ2-5
cdr3_length: 13
cdr3_aa: ASGFLDYGVQTQY

v_call: TRBV19
j_call: TRBJ2-3
cdr3_length: 11
cdr3_aa: ASSSGSTDTQY

v_call: TRBV5-8
j_call: TRBJ2-7
cdr3_length: 11
cdr3_aa: ASWRQGSHEQY

v_call: TRBV4-3
j_call: TRBJ1-2
cdr3_length: 11
cdr3_aa: ASSLGQGTGYT

v_call: TRBV5-1
j_call: TRBJ2-7
cdr3_length: 13
cdr3_aa: ASSREAGGPYEQY